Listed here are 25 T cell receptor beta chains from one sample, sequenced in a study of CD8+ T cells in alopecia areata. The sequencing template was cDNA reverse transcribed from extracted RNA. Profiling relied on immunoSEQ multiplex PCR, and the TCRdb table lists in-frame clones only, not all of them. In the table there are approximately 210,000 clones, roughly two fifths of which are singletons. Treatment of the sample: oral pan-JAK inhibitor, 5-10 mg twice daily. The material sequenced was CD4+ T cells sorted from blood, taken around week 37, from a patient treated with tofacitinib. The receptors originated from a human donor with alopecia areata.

Here the CDR3 reads CATSRDRVSELFF. DNA for the CDR3: TGTGCCACCAGCAGGGACAGGGTATCTGAGCTGTTTTTT. The chain links TRBV15 to TRBJ2-2; 8 nucleotides agree with TRBD1. The junction had 5 bases not matched to a gene; V was cut back by 3 bases and J by 11 bases. CDR1 is LNHNV and CDR2 is YYDKDF in the germline V gene (reference sequence). The CDR3 has 13 amino acids.

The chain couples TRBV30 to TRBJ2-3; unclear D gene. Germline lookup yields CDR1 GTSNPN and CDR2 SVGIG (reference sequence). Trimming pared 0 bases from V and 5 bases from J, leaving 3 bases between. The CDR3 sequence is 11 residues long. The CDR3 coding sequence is TGTGCCTGGAGTGTACGAGATACGCAGTATTTT. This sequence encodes CAWSVRDTQYF. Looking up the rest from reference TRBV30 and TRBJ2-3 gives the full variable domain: SQTIHQWPATLVQPVGSPLSLECTVEGTSNPNLYWYRQAAGRGLQLLFYSVGIGQISSEVPQNLSASRPQDRQFILSSKKLLLSDSGFYLCAWSVRDTQYFGPGTRLTVL.

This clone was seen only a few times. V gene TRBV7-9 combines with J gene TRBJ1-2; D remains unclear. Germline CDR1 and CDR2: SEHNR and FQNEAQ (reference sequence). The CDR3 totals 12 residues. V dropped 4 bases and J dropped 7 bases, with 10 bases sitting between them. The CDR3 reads CASSSSSFGYTF. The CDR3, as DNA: TGTGCCAGCAGCTCGAGCAGTTTTGGCTACACCTTC.

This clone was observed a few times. CDR3 amino acids: CAWSVSLGNQPQHF. CDR3 sequence (DNA): TGTGCCTGGAGTGTTAGTCTAGGCAATCAGCCCCAGCATTTT. The rearrangement links TRBV30 to TRBJ1-5, with D unclear. This CDR3 region has 14 residues. The germline gives CDR1 GTSNPN, CDR2 SVGIG (reference sequence). The V and J ends lost 0 bases and 2 bases respectively, with 8 bases between them.

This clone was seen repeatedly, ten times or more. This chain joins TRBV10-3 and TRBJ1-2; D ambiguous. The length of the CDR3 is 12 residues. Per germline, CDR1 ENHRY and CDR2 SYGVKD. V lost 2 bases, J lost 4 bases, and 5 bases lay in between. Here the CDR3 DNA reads TGTGCCATCAGTGAGCTGGCCTATGGCTACACCTTC. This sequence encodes CAISELAYGYTF.

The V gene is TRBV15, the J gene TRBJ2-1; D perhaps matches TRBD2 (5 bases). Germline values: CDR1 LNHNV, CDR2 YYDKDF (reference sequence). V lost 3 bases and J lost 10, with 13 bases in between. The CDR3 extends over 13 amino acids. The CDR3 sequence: CATSRVSDTEQFF. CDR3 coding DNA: TGTGCCACCAGCAGGGTTAGCGACACAGAGCAGTTCTTC.

The CDR3 sequence: CASTPYLDSKVETQYF. CDR3 nucleotides: TGTGCCAGCACCCCCTATTTGGACTCCAAAGTAGAGACCCAGTACTTC. This rearrangement joins TRBV2 to TRBJ2-5; perhaps TRBD2 as D (5 bases). Trimming removed 7 bases at V and 4 bases at J, with 22 bases between. In germline, CDR1 is SNHLY, CDR2 FYNNEI. The CDR3 is 16 amino acids. Together with reference TRBV2 and TRBJ2-5, the CDR3 gives the full variable domain: EPEVTQTPSHQVTQMGQEVILRCVPISNHLYFYWYRQILGQKVEFLVSFYNNEISEKSEIFDDQFSVERPDGSNFTLKIRSTKLEDSAMYFCASTPYLDSKVETQYFGPGTRLLVL.

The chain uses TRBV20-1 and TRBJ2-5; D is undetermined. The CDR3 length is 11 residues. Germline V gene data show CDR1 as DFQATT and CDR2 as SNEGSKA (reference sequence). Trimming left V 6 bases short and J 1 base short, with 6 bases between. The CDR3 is CSAVLQETQYF. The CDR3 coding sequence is TGCAGTGCCGTCCTCCAAGAGACCCAGTACTTC.

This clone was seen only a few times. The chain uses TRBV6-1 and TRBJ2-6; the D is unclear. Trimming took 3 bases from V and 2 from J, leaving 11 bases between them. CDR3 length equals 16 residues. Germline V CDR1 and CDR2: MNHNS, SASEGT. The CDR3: CASSDHFGAGANVLTF. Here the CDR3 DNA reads TGTGCCAGCAGTGACCATTTTGGTGCTGGGGCCAACGTCCTGACTTTC.

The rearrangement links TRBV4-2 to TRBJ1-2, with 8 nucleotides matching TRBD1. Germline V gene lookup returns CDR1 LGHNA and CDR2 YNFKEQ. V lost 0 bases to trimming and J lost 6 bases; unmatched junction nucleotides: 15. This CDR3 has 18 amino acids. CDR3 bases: TGTGCCAGCAGCCAAGATCTGGGCGGCCAGGGGGCTTCTGATGGCTACACCTTC. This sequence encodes CASSQDLGGQGASDGYTF.

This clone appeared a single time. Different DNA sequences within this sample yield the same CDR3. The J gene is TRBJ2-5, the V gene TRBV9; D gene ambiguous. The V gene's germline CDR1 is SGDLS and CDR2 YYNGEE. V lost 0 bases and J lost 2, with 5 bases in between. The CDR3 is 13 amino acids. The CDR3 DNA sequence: TGTGCCAGCAGCGTAGACAGACAAGAGACCCAGTACTTC. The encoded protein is CASSVDRQETQYF.

CDR3 protein: CASSPPSMNTEAFF. Written as DNA, the CDR3 is TGTGCCAGCTCACCACCGAGCATGAACACTGAAGCTTTCTTT. The chain joins TRBV18 to TRBJ1-1; D is uncertain. Germline assignment: CDR1 KGHSH and CDR2 LQKENI. Trimming pared 0 bases from V and 0 bases from J, leaving 5 bases between. CDR3 length equals 14 residues.

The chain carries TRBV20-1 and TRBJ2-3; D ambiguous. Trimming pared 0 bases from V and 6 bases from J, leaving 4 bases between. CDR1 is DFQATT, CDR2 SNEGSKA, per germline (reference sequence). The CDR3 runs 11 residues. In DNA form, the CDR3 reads TGCAGTGCTAGAGAGGAGGATACGCAGTATTTT. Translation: CSAREEDTQYF.

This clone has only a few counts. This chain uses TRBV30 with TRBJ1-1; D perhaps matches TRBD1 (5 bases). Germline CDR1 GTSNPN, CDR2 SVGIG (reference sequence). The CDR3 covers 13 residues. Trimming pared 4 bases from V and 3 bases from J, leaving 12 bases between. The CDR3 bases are TGTGCCTGGACAGGGAGTGGGGACACTGAAGCTTTCTTT. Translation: CAWTGSGDTEAFF.

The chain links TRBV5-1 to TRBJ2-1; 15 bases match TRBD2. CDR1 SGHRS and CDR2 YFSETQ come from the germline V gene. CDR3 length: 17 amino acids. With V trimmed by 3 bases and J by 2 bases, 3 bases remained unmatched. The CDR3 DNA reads TGCGCCAGCAGCTGGGGGACTAGCGGGAGGACCTACAATGAGCAGTTCTTC. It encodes CASSWGTSGRTYNEQFF.

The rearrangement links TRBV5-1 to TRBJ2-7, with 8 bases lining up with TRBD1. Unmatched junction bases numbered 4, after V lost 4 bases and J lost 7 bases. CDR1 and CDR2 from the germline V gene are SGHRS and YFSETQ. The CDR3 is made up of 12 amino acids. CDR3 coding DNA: TGCGCCAGCAGCGGACAGGGTCGAGAGCAGTACTTC. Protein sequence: CASSGQGREQYF.

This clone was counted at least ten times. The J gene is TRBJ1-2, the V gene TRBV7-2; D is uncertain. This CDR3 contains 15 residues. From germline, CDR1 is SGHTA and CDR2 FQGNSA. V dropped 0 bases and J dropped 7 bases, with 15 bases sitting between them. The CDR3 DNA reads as TGTGCCAGCAGCTTAGCGCAGGACCCGTGGGGTGGCTACACCTTC. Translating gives CASSLAQDPWGGYTF.

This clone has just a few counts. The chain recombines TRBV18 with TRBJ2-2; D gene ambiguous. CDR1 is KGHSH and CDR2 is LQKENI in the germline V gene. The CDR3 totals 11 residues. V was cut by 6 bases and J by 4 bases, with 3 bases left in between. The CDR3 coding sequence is TGTGCCAGCTCGTCCACCGGGGAGCTGTTTTTT. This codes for CASSSTGELFF.

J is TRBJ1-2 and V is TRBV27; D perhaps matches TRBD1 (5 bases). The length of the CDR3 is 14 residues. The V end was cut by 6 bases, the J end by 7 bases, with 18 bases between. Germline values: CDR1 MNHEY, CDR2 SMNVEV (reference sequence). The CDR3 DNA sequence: TGTGCCAGCAGGGCGGTGGGGGACTCCGGTGGCTACACCTTC. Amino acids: CASRAVGDSGGYTF.

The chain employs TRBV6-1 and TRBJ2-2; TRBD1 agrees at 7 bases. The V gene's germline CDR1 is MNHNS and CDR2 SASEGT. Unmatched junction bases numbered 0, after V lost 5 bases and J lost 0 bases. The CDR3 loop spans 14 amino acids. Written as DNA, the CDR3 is TGTGCCAGCAGTACAGGGGCGAACACCGGGGAGCTGTTTTTT. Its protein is CASSTGANTGELFF.

CDR3 DNA: TGTGCCAGCAGCCCTTCCTACGACAGGGACACTGAAGCTTTCTTT. Its protein is CASSPSYDRDTEAFF. The chain employs TRBV7-3 and TRBJ1-1; TRBD1 matches 7 bases. Germline V lookup: CDR1 SGHTA, CDR2 FQGTGA. The CDR3 has 15 amino acids. J was trimmed by 3 bases and V by 5 bases; bases with no gene match: 9.

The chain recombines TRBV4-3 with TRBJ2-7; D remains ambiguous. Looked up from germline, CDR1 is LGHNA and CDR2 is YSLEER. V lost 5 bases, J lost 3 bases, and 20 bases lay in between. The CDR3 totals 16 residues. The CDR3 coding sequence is TGCGCCAGCAGCGGTAAATTGGAACAGAGAAGCTACGAGCAGTACTTC. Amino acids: CASSGKLEQRSYEQYF.

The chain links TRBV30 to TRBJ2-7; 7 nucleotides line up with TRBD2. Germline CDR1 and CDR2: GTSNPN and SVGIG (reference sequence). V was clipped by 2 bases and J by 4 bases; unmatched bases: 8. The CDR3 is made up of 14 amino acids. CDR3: CAWSKGSGLYEQYF. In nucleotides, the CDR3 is TGTGCCTGGAGTAAAGGTAGCGGGTTGTACGAGCAGTACTTC.

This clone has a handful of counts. CDR3 coding DNA: TGTGCCAGCAGCTTTACTAGAGCGGTAGCGGGAGGGCAGTTCTTC. Protein product: CASSFTRAVAGGQFF. The chain couples TRBV11-2 to TRBJ2-1, with 10 bases fitting TRBD2. CDR1 is SGHAT and CDR2 is FQNNGV in the germline V gene. CDR3 length equals 15 residues. The ends lost 3 bases at V and 12 bases at J; junction bases unmatched: 11. Based on the CDR3 plus reference TRBV11-2 and TRBJ2-1, the full variable domain is EAGVAQSPRYKIIEKRQSVAFWCNPISGHATLYWYQQILGQGPKLLIQFQNNGVVDDSQLPKDRFSAERLKGVDSTLKIQPAKLEDSAVYLCASSFTRAVAGGQFFGPGTRLTVL.

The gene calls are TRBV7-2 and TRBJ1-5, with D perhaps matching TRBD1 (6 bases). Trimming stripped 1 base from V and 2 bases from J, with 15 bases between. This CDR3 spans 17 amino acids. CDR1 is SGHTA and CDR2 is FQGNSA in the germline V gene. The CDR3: CASSLVGAGEGNQPQHF. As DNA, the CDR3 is TGTGCCAGCAGCTTAGTGGGGGCAGGGGAGGGCAATCAGCCCCAGCATTTT.